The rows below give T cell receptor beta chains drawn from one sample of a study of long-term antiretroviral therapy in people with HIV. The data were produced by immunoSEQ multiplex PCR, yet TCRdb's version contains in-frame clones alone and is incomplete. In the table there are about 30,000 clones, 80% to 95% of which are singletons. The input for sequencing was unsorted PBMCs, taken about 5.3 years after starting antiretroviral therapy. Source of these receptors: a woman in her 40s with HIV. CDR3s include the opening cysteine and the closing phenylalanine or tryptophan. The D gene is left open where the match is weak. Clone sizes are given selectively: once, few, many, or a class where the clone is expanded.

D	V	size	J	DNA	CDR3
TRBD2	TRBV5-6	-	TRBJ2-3	TGTGCCAGCAGCTTCCTAGGACTAGCGGGAGTAGGAGATACGCAGTATTTT	CASSFLGLAGVGDTQYF
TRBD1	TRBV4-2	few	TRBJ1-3	TGTGCCAGCAGTCACAGGGGCCGAGGCACTGGAAACACCATATATTTT	CASSHRGRGTGNTIYF
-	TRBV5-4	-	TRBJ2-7	TGTGCCAGCAGCTTGGTAGGTGGAGAGCAGTACTTC	CASSLVGGEQYF
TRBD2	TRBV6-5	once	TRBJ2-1	TGTGCCAGCAGTTCTTTAGCGGGAAGTATCGATGAGCAGTTCTTC	CASSSLAGSIDEQFF
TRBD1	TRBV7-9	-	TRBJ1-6	TGTGCCAGCAGCGGGGGGACAGTAGATAATTCACCCCTCCACTTT	CASSGGTVDNSPLHF
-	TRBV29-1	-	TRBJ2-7	TGCAGCGTTGTGGGACAACCTTACTACGAGCAGTACTTC	CSVVGQPYYEQYF
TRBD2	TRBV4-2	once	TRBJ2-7	TGTGCCAGCAGCCAAGATCGAGCGGGACCCTACGAGCAGTACTTC	CASSQDRAGPYEQYF
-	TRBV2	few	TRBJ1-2	TGTGCCAGCGGGGAAGCGGGGGACTATGGCTACACCTTC	CASGEAGDYGYTF
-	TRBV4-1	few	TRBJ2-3	TGCGCCAGCAGCCTAAACGTACAGGCAGATACGCAGTATTTT	CASSLNVQADTQYF
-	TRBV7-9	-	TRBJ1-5	TGTGCCAGCAGCCGGGGGGATGACAGCAATCAGCCCCAGCATTTT	CASSRGDDSNQPQHF
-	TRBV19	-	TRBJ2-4	TGTGCCAGTAGTATAGATGGAGGGGGCGATGGAGCGGCCAAAAACATTCAGTACTTC	CASSIDGGGDGAAKNIQYF
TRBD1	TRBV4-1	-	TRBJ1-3	TGCGCCAGCAGCCACTTGAGGGGGCCCTCTGGAAACACCATATATTTT	CASSHLRGPSGNTIYF
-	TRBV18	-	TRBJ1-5	TGTGCCAGCTCACCGGAGGGGCCAGGCAATCAGCCCCAGCATTTT	CASSPEGPGNQPQHF
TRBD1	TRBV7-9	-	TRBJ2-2	TGTGCCAGCAGCCTACCGGGACAGGGAAGCACCGGGGAGCTGTTTTTT	CASSLPGQGSTGELFF
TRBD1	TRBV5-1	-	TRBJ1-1	TGCGCCAGCAGCTTGGGGACAGGGGCGAACACTGAAGCTTTCTTT	CASSLGTGANTEAFF
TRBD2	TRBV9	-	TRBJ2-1	TGTGCCAGCAGCGTAGAACCCAGCGGGAGGGCCAGCGATGAGCAGTTCTTC	CASSVEPSGRASDEQFF
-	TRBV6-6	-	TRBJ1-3	TGTGCCACCCAGAAAGCTGGAAACACCATATATTTT	CATQKAGNTIYF
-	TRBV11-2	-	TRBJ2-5	TGTGCCAGCAGCACTGGACTAACGGAGACCCAGTACTTC	CASSTGLTETQYF
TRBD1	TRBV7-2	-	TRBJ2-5	TGTGCCAGCAGCTTTTTCTCGACAGGGGAAGAGACCCAGTACTTC	CASSFFSTGEETQYF
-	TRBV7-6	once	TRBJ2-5	TGTGCCAGCAGCTTAGCGCTTCAGGGTCCGGGGGCCCAGTACTTC	CASSLALQGPGAQYF
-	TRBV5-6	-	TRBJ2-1	TGTGCCAGCAGCTTGGGCCAGAATGAGCAGTTCTTC	CASSLGQNEQFF
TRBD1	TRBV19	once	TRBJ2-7	TGTGCCAGTAGTTCAGGGGGCGACGAGCAGTACTTC	CASSSGGDEQYF
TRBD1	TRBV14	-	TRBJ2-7	TGTGCCAGCAGCCAAATGGGACAGGGGGGAGCCTACGAGCAGTACTTC	CASSQMGQGGAYEQYF
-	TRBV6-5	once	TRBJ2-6	TGTGCCAGCCGAGGTGGCCACTCTGGGGCCAACGTCCTGACTTTC	CASRGGHSGANVLTF
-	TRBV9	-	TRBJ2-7	TGTGCCAGCAGCGTATCTGTGAGGGGTGGAGAGCAGTACTTC	CASSVSVRGGEQYF
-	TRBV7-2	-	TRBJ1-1	TGTGCCAGCAGCGAAGGAGGTACAGTGAACACTGAAGCTTTCTTT	CASSEGGTVNTEAFF
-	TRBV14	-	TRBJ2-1	TGTGCCAGCAGCCAAGTCCGGGGTCTTGAGCAGTTCTTC	CASSQVRGLEQFF
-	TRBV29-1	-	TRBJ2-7	TGCAGCGTTGACCAGGGTCGATCCTACGAGCAGTACTTC	CSVDQGRSYEQYF
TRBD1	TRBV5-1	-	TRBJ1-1	TGCGCCAGCAGCGCCGGGACAGGGGCCTACACTGAAGCTTTCTTT	CASSAGTGAYTEAFF
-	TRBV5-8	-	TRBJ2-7	TGTGCCAGCAGCTTGTTCTGGCAGGGATCCTACGAGCAGTACTTC	CASSLFWQGSYEQYF
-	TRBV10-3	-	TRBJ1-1	TGTGCCATCAGAGGGCACTTCATGAACACTGAAGCTTTCTTT	CAIRGHFMNTEAFF
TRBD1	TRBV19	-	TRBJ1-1	TGTGCCAGCCGACAGGGTCGGACTGAAGCTTTCTTT	CASRQGRTEAFF
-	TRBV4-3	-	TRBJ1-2	TGCGCCAGCAGCTCACTAGGGACAAAGAACTATGGCTACACCTTC	CASSSLGTKNYGYTF
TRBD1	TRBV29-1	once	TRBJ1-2	TGCAGCGTCGCCACAGGGGGCAACTATGGCTACACCTTC	CSVATGGNYGYTF
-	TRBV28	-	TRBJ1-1	TGTGTCACCGCCGTACTACTGAACACTGAAGCTTTCTTT	CVTAVLLNTEAFF
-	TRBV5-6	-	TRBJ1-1	TGTGCCAGCAGCACTCTCCGGGGGGGGTTGAACACTGAAGCTTTCTTT	CASSTLRGGLNTEAFF
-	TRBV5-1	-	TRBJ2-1	TGCGCCAGCAGCTTCTCGAGGCGGGATGGCTCCTACAATGAGCAGTTCTTC	CASSFSRRDGSYNEQFF
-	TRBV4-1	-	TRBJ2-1	TGCGCCAGCAGCCAAGCTCCAGATACTAGTCGCCCTTACAATGAGCAGTTCTTC	CASSQAPDTSRPYNEQFF
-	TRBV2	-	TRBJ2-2	TGTGCCAGCAAGGGGGGCAGGACCCCTTCGAACACCGGGGAGCTGTTTTTT	CASKGGRTPSNTGELFF